Listed below are T cell receptor beta chains from one sample, sequenced in a study of T-cell reconstitution after alpha-beta-depleted transplantation in children. TCRdb analysed the PCR reads with MiXCR anew, one entry per CDR3 protein. The sample yields about 110,000 distinct CDR3 sequences, 9% to 12% seen once. The material sequenced was PBMCs from the stem cell graft donor, taken from the stem cell graft. These receptors originate from a human donor who donated a stem cell graft to a child with acute lymphoblastic leukemia. CDR3s include the opening cysteine and the closing phenylalanine or tryptophan. A D gene is named only where the DNA matches it firmly. Rows give clone size only sometimes, using once, few, many, or a class for an expanded clone.

V	size	J	D	CDR3	DNA
TRBV7-2	many	TRBJ2-7	-	CASSSRREFYEQYF	TGTGCCAGCAGCTCCCGCCGGGAGTTCTACGAGCAGTACTTC
TRBV9	many	TRBJ2-7	-	CASSPGTESYEQYF	TGTGCCAGCAGCCCCGGGACGGAGTCCTACGAGCAGTACTTC
TRBV10-3	many	TRBJ2-7	TRBD2	CAISESRRLAGVITYEQYF	TGTGCCATCAGTGAGTCGAGGCGACTAGCGGGAGTGATTACCTACGAGCAGTACTTC
TRBV20-1	many	TRBJ2-3	TRBD2	CSASGRYTDTQYF	TGCAGTGCTAGCGGGAGGTACACAGATACGCAGTATTTT
TRBV5-1	many	TRBJ2-5	TRBD2	CASSPSTGLAGTQETQYF	TGCGCCAGCAGCCCATCGACAGGACTAGCGGGGACCCAAGAGACCCAGTACTTC
TRBV6-2/TRBV6-3	many	TRBJ2-1	-	CASSNLVTPNNEQFF	TGTGCCAGCAGTAACCTAGTCACCCCTAACAATGAGCAGTTCTTC
TRBV6-1	many	TRBJ2-6	-	CASSADFGANVLTF	TGTGCCAGCAGTGCTGATTTTGGGGCCAACGTCCTGACTTTC
TRBV7-9	many	TRBJ2-3	-	CASSPIQGPKDTQYF	TGTGCCAGCAGCCCAATACAGGGACCTAAAGATACGCAGTATTTT
TRBV9	many	TRBJ2-2	-	CASQKDGNTGELFF	TGTGCCAGCCAGAAGGACGGCAACACCGGGGAGCTGTTTTTT
TRBV20-1	many	TRBJ2-1	-	CSARDKRIAYNEQFF	TGCAGTGCTAGAGATAAGCGAATCGCCTACAATGAGCAGTTCTTC
TRBV7-9	many	TRBJ2-3	TRBD1	CASSPGQGRKGDTQYF	TGTGCCAGCAGCCCCGGACAGGGCAGGAAGGGAGATACGCAGTATTTT
TRBV5-4	-	TRBJ2-3	-	CASSWKRERGTDTQYF	TGTGCCAGCAGCTGGAAAAGGGAGAGGGGCACAGATACGCAGTATTTT
TRBV4-3	many	TRBJ2-6	-	CASSQDAGAGANVLTF	TGCGCCAGCAGCCAAGATGCAGGGGCTGGGGCCAACGTCCTGACTTTC
TRBV20-1	many	TRBJ2-1	TRBD2	CSARLLIREGVYNEQFF	TGCAGTGCTAGGTTGCTTATTCGGGAGGGAGTCTACAATGAGCAGTTCTTC
TRBV6-2/TRBV6-3	many	TRBJ2-7	-	CASSYGPKAEQYF	TGTGCCAGCAGTTACGGGCCTAAGGCGGAGCAGTACTTC
TRBV7-2	-	TRBJ2-2	-	CASSLSSWASAGELFF	TGTGCCAGCAGCTTATCGTCATGGGCGTCGGCCGGGGAGCTGTTTTTT
TRBV29-1	many	TRBJ1-5	-	CSVVLGQDQPQHF	TGCAGCGTTGTGCTGGGGCAGGATCAGCCCCAGCATTTT
TRBV6-2/TRBV6-3	few	TRBJ2-1	TRBD2	CASSYSKASGENEQFF	TGTGCCAGCAGTTACTCGAAGGCTAGCGGGGAGAATGAGCAGTTCTTC
TRBV20-1	many	TRBJ2-1	TRBD1	CQTGTGVRNEQFF	TGCCAGACCGGGACAGGGGTCAGGAATGAGCAGTTCTTC
TRBV20-1	many	TRBJ2-2	TRBD1	CSARVSGQGVGELFF	TGCAGTGCTAGAGTATCGGGACAGGGCGTCGGGGAGCTGTTTTTT
TRBV5-1	many	TRBJ2-5	TRBD1	CASSDGTASQETQYF	TGCGCCAGCAGCGACGGGACAGCGAGCCAAGAGACCCAGTACTTC
TRBV20-1	many	TRBJ2-1	-	CSATDRGKIYNEQFF	TGCAGTGCAACCGACCGGGGGAAAATCTACAATGAGCAGTTCTTC
TRBV9	-	TRBJ1-1	-	CASSVAGEGEAFF	TGTGCCAGCAGCGTCGCAGGGGAGGGTGAAGCTTTCTTT
TRBV6-5	many	TRBJ1-4	-	CASSYDPTNEKLFF	TGTGCCAGCAGTTACGACCCAACTAATGAAAAACTGTTTTTT
TRBV14	many	TRBJ2-3	TRBD2	CASSLDPRGRWADTQYF	TGTGCCAGCAGCTTAGACCCCCGCGGGAGATGGGCAGATACGCAGTATTTT
TRBV28	few	TRBJ2-7	-	CASSSGGTRYEQYF	TGTGCCAGCAGTTCAGGCGGGACCCGCTACGAGCAGTACTTC
TRBV3-1	many	TRBJ1-1	-	CATRTGHNTEAFF	TGTGCCACCCGAACGGGCCACAACACTGAAGCTTTCTTT
TRBV20-1	many	TRBJ2-7	-	CSAQRDFYEQYF	TGCAGTGCCCAACGAGACTTCTACGAGCAGTACTTC
TRBV28	many	TRBJ1-5	TRBD1	CASSFPLYFPGADRAGYSNQPQHF	TGTGCCAGCAGTTTCCCCCTCTACTTTCCTGGGGCCGACAGGGCAGGTTATAGCAATCAGCCCCAGCATTTT
TRBV7-3	-	TRBJ1-6	TRBD1	CASSPTGGLSPLHF	TGTGCCAGCAGTCCAACAGGGGGCCTTTCACCCCTCCACTTT
TRBV5-1	many	TRBJ1-1	TRBD1	CASSLRWGTGRGPEAFF	TGCGCCAGCAGCTTGCGGTGGGGGACAGGGAGGGGGCCTGAAGCTTTCTTT
TRBV5-1	many	TRBJ2-7	-	CASSETGIYSYEQYF	TGCGCCAGCAGCGAAACAGGGATTTACTCCTACGAGCAGTACTTC
TRBV9	few	TRBJ2-3	-	CASSVNADTQYF	TGTGCCAGCAGCGTAAATGCGGATACGCAGTATTTT
TRBV4-2	many	TRBJ2-7	TRBD1	CASSQGVRTGAYEQYF	TGTGCCAGCAGCCAAGGGGTCCGGACAGGGGCCTACGAGCAGTACTTC
TRBV14	many	TRBJ2-5	TRBD1	CASSQERQGGETQYF	TGTGCCAGCAGCCAAGAAAGACAGGGCGGAGAGACCCAGTACTTC
TRBV7-2	many	TRBJ1-2	-	CASSFRTGNYGYTF	TGTGCCAGCAGCTTTCGGACGGGGAACTATGGCTACACCTTC
TRBV19	-	TRBJ2-7	TRBD2	CASSKGLVNHEQYF	TGTGCCAGTAGTAAGGGACTAGTTAACCACGAGCAGTACTTC
TRBV5-8	many	TRBJ2-2	-	CASSFDRAVTGELFF	TGTGCCAGCAGCTTCGACCGGGCGGTCACCGGGGAGCTGTTTTTT
TRBV12-3/TRBV12-4	many	TRBJ2-1	-	CASSLRDEQFF	TGTGCCAGCAGTTTAAGGGATGAGCAGTTCTTC
TRBV20-1	many	TRBJ1-5	-	CSARDFGNQPQHF	TGCAGTGCTAGGGACTTTGGCAATCAGCCCCAGCATTTT
TRBV5-1	many	TRBJ2-7	TRBD1	CASSLAGQGARNEQYF	TGCGCCAGCAGCTTGGCGGGACAGGGGGCGAGGAACGAGCAGTACTTC
TRBV12-3/TRBV12-4	many	TRBJ1-1	TRBD1	CASSSRGPTEAFF	TGTGCCAGCAGTAGCAGGGGGCCCACTGAAGCTTTCTTT
TRBV5-1	many	TRBJ2-4	-	CASSDMIGAKNIQYF	TGCGCCAGCAGCGACATGATAGGGGCCAAAAACATTCAGTACTTC
TRBV28	many	TRBJ2-7	-	CASSATTGSEQYF	TGTGCCAGCAGTGCCACGACGGGGAGCGAGCAGTACTTC
TRBV27	many	TRBJ1-1	-	CASSHRPGRINTEAFF	TGTGCCAGCAGTCACCGGCCGGGACGGATAAACACTGAAGCTTTCTTT
TRBV30	-	TRBJ2-3	-	CAGGARDTQYF	TGTGCCGGGGGGGCTAGGGATACGCAGTATTTT